The clone carrying this T cell receptor beta chain was picked up a small number of times. The antigen is unknown. TCRdb independently ran MiXCR on the RT-PCR reads; one entry per CDR3 protein. The sample holds fewer than 250,000 distinct CDR3 sequences; 13% to 15% are singletons and the top ten take approximately 30%. V dropped 6 bases and J dropped 2 bases, with 10 bases sitting between them. The CDR3 length is 13 residues. Germline-derived CDR1 and CDR2 are SGHDN and FVKESK. The data stem from a study of response to subunit inactivated influenza vaccine. Study results and caveats: There was a suggestion from the authors that each seasonal influenza vaccination recruits few new T cells.

This chain connects TRBV14 to TRBJ2-5; D is uncertain. The clonotype was recovered from a man aged 50 or older who received an inactivated influenza vaccine. Here the sequenced sample was CD8+ T cells sorted from PBMCs, taken approximately 5 days after vaccination. The CDR3 coding sequence is TGTGCCAGCAGTGTTGTCCAGCAAGAGACCCAGTACTTC. As protein: CASSVVQQETQYF.